The subject of this entry is one TCR beta chain. Its specificity is not known. This CDR3 spans 16 amino acids. Trimming at V came to 7 bases and at J to 2 bases, leaving 9 bases not matched to a gene. The germline V gene encodes CDR1 SGHAT and CDR2 FQNNGV. 5'RACE, which relied on constant-segment primers, yielded TCR alpha and TCR beta cDNA libraries carrying sample barcodes and UMIs. TCRdb redid the calling of the 5' RACE reads with MiXCR, one entry per CDR3 protein. Here the sample spans roughly 300,000 distinct CDR3 sequences, 8% to 9% being singletons. The data stem from a study of T-cell memory formation after mild COVID-19. About the research overall: Clusters were largely donor specific.

Study-wide results and caveats: Clones that shrank (day 15 to 85) were balanced CD4/CD8, whereas later expanders leaned CD4+. CD4+ contracting clones lay mainly in CM and EM, CD8+ ones in EMRA.

The sequence derives from a man aged 18-30 years who had mild COVID-19 (a few samples of this study predate the infection). Cell type and time point are not known. The chain combines TRBV11-2 with TRBJ2-2, with 8 bases that match TRBD2. The specimen was PBMCs or a T cell subset sorted from them (not recorded which). In DNA, the CDR3 is TGTGCCAGCACCCGACTCACTAGCGGTAACACCGGGGAGCTGTTTTTT. Translated, it gives CASTRLTSGNTGELFF. Supplemented by reference TRBV11-2 and TRBJ2-2, the full variable domain reads EAGVAQSPRYKIIEKRQSVAFWCNPISGHATLYWYQQILGQGPKLLIQFQNNGVVDDSQLPKDRFSAERLKGVDSTLKIQPAKLEDSAVYLCASTRLTSGNTGELFFGEGSRLTVL.